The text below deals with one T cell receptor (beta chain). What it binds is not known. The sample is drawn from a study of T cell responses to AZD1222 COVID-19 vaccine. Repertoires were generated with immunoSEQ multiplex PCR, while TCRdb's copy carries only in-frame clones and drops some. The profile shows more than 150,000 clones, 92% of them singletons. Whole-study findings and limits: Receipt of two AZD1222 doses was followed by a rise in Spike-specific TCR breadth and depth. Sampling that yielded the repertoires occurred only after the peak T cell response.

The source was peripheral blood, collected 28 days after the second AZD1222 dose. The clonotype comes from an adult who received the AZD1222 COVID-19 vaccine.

The chain's CDR3 is CASSYGGGREYEQYF. The CDR3 bases are TGTGCCAGCAGTTACGGCGGAGGTAGGGAGTACGAGCAGTACTTC. J is TRBJ2-7 and V is TRBV6-5; possible D gene TRBD2, 5 bases. The CDR3 consists of 15 residues. V dropped 2 bases and J dropped 4 bases, with 15 bases sitting between them. Germline-derived CDR1 and CDR2 are MNHEY and SVGAGI.